Reported below is one T cell receptor beta chain. This entry comes from a study of blood T cell repertoires in COVID-19. Turning to the study itself: Both acute and convalescent COVID-19 samples were obtained from the United States, Italy and Spain.

Per the original data handling: The authors estimated nucleated cell counts from reference gene primer amplification. Profiling relied on immunoSEQ multiplex PCR, and the TCRdb table lists in-frame clones only, not all of them. That table supplies the V and J calls and clone size; D and trimming were determined from the DNA. The sample contains a few hundred thousand clones, 88% of which appear only once. V dropped 5 bases and J dropped 3 bases, with 9 bases sitting between them. Germline V lookup: CDR1 SGHTS, CDR2 YDEGEE. CDR3 length: 13 residues. What was sequenced was peripheral blood. This sequence originates from a man in his sixties who had recovered from COVID-19. The chain combines TRBV5-8 with TRBJ1-5; D perhaps matches TRBD1 (6 bases). CDR3 DNA: TGTGCCAGCAGACGGACAGCCAATCAGCCCCAGCATTTT. Its protein is CASRRTANQPQHF.